The entry that follows covers one TCR beta chain sequence. Its specificity is unknown. The table came from immunoSEQ multiplex PCR; TCRdb's copy has only in-frame clones and leaves some out. The data contain 130,000 to 150,000 clones, roughly 90% of them singletons. The sample comes from a study of T cell responses to AZD1222 COVID-19 vaccine. Study information: Pooling was applied to second doses at about 4 or about 12 weeks. Study-wide results and limits: Nearly half of the spike-specific TCRs reportedly recognize variant regions that carry no mutations. Two AZD1222 doses significantly raised spike-specific TCR breadth and depth over controls. Most donors were white British and more were female, and clonal diversity was possibly underestimated.

Germline assignment: CDR1 SGHTA and CDR2 FQGNSA. After removal of 5 bases from V and 5 bases from J, the junction contained 9 bases not matched to a gene. This CDR3 has 15 residues. This clonotype was obtained from an adult in good health. The chain has TRBV7-2 and TRBJ2-1; TRBD1 matches at 7 bases. The source material was peripheral blood, sampled on day 0 of AZD1222 vaccination. CDR3 in DNA: TGTGCCAGCAGCCCTAATCGACAGGGTCACAATGAGCAGTTCTTC. It is translated as CASSPNRQGHNEQFF.